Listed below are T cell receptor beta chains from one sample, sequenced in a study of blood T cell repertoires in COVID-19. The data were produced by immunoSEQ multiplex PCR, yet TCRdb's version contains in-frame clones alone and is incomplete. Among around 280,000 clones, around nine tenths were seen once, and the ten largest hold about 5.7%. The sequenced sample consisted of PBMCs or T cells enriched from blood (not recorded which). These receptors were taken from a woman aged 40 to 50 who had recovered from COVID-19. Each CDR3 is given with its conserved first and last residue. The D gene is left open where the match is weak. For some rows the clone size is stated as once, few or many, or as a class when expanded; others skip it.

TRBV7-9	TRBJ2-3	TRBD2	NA	TGTGCCAGCAGCCCGGGACTAGCGGGAGTAGGTACGCAGTATTTT	CASSPGLAGVGTQYF
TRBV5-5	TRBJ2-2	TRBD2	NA	TGTGCCAGCAGCCCACTAGCGGGCAAAGCGGGGAACACCGGGGAGCTGTTTTTT	CASSPLAGKAGNTGELFF
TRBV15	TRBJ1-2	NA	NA	TGTGCCACCAGCAGAGAACCGTACACCAGTTCTGGCTACACCTTC	CATSREPYTSSGYTF
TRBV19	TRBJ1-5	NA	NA	TGTGCCAGTAGTATCCGAGAAAATCAGCCCCAGCATTTT	CASSIRENQPQHF
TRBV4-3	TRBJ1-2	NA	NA	TGCGCCAGCAGCCAAGAGTTCCCTTCCCGGGGCTACACCTTC	CASSQEFPSRGYTF
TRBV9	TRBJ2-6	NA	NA	TGTGCCAGCAGCGTAGCCGAGGGAGCCGGGGCCAACGTCCTGACTTTC	CASSVAEGAGANVLTF
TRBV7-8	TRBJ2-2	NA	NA	TGTGCCAGCAGGGAAGGGGCGACCGGGGAGCTGTTTTTT	CASREGATGELFF
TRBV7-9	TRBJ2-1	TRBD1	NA	TGTGCCAGCAGCTCGGGACAGCCGAGCTCCTACAATGAGCAGTTCTTC	CASSSGQPSSYNEQFF
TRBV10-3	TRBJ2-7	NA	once	TGTGCCATCAGTGAGGGACAGACCGAGCAGTACTTC	CAISEGQTEQYF
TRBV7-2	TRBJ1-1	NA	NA	TGTGCCAGCAGCTTAGTGGGCGGAGGATTAACTGAAGCTTTCTTT	CASSLVGGGLTEAFF
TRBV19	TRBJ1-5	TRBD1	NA	TGTGCCAGTGCCTGGGGGACAGGGGTCCCTATACCCCAGCATTTT	CASAWGTGVPIPQHF
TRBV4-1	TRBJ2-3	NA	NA	TGCGCCAGCAGCCAAGCAGACGCGGCAGATACGCAGTATTTT	CASSQADAADTQYF
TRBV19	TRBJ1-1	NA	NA	TGTGCCAGTAACGCCCGGTCGGGGGTCTCTGAAGCTTTCTTT	CASNARSGVSEAFF
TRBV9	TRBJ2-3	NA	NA	TGTGCCAGCAACCCTCGGTGGGCAACAGATACGCAGTATTTT	CASNPRWATDTQYF
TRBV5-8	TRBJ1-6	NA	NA	TGTGCCAGCAGCTTACCGGGGGGTTCACCCCTCCACTTT	CASSLPGGSPLHF
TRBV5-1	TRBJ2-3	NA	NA	TGCGCCAGCAGCTTCTCAGGACGGGAAAGGCAGTATTTT	CASSFSGRERQYF
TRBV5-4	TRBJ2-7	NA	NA	TGTGCCAGCAGCGGCGGGGACCCCTACGAGCAGTACTTC	CASSGGDPYEQYF
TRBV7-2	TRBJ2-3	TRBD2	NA	TGTGCCAGCAGCTGGGGACTAGCGGGCCCAGATACGCAGTATTTT	CASSWGLAGPDTQYF
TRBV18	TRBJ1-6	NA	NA	TGTGCCAGCTCACCTGGTGGCAATTCACCCCTCCACTTT	CASSPGGNSPLHF
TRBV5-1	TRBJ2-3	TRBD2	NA	TGCGCCAGCAGCTTCGGGGGAGGGACCCCCACAGATACGCAGTATTTT	CASSFGGGTPTDTQYF
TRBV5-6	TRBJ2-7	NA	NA	TGTGCCAGCAGCTTTACCACAGGGATCTACGAGCAGTACTTC	CASSFTTGIYEQYF
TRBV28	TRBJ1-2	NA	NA	TGTGCCAGTACAGGGCAACAGGGCTATGGCTACACCTTC	CASTGQQGYGYTF
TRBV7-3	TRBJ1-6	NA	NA	TGTGCCTCCGGAGCTAACCCTAATTCACCCCTCCACTTT	CASGANPNSPLHF
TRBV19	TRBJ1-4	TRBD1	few	TGTGCCAGTAGTATCCTCAGCGGGGGACAGCCTAATGAAAAACTGTTTTTT	CASSILSGGQPNEKLFF
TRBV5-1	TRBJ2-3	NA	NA	TGCGCCAGCAGCCCAAGACTCGGAATCACAGATACGCAGTATTTT	CASSPRLGITDTQYF
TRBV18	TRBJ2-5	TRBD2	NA	TGTGCCAGCTCACCAGCTCCCGGGGGGGAGACCCAGTACTTC	CASSPAPGGETQYF
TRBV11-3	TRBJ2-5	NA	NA	TGTGCCAGCAGCCCGCTCCAGGCCAGCGGAGTCCAGACCCAGTACTTC	CASSPLQASGVQTQYF
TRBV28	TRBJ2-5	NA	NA	TGTGCCAGCAGTCCCCGGGAGTACGGGGAGACCCAGTACTTC	CASSPREYGETQYF
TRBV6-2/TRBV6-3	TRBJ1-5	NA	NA	TGTGCCAGCAGTTCCCAGCCAGGTCGGGGTCAGCCCCAGCATTTT	CASSSQPGRGQPQHF
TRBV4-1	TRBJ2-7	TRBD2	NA	TGCGCCAGCAGCCTAAGCGGGGTATCCTACGAGCAGTACTTC	CASSLSGVSYEQYF
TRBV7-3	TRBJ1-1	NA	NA	TGTGCCAGCAGCTTAATGGGGCAACAGAACACTGAAGCTTTCTTT	CASSLMGQQNTEAFF
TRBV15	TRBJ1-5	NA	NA	TGTGCCACCAGCAGAGTTTTAGGGGCTTTTCGACAGCCCCAGCATTTT	CATSRVLGAFRQPQHF
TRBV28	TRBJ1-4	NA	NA	TGTGCCAGCGGAGTACCGTACCCAACTAATGAAAAACTGTTTTTT	CASGVPYPTNEKLFF
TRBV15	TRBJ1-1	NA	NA	TGTGCCACCACCCCGGGGGAGGGCCACATGAACACTGAAGCTTTCTTT	CATTPGEGHMNTEAFF
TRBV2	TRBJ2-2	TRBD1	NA	TGTGCCAGCAGTAGCCGGGACAGGGTGTACACCGGGGAGCTGTTTTTT	CASSSRDRVYTGELFF
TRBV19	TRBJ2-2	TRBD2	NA	TGTGCCAGTAGAACGACGAGCGGGAGGTACACCGGGGAGCTGTTTTTT	CASRTTSGRYTGELFF
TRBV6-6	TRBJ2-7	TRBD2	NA	TGTGCCTGCGCTAGCGGTAGCTCCTACGAGCAGTACTTC	CACASGSSYEQYF
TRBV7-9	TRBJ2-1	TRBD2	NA	TGTGCCAGCAGCTTCCACTCCCAGCGGGGCGACAATGAGCAGTTCTTC	CASSFHSQRGDNEQFF
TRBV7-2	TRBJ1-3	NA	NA	TGTGCCAGCAGCTTTTCCGGGTCTCCTGGAAACACCATATATTTT	CASSFSGSPGNTIYF
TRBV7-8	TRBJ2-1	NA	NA	TGTGCCAGCAGCTTAGTGGCAGGGAACTATGAGCAGTTCTTC	CASSLVAGNYEQFF
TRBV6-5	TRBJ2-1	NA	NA	TGTGCCAGCAGGTACCCTGGCTCCAATGAGCAGTTCTTC	CASRYPGSNEQFF
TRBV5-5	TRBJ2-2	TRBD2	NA	TGTGCCAGCAGCCAGGGTTTTAGCGGGAGCAACACCGGGGAGCTGTTTTTT	CASSQGFSGSNTGELFF
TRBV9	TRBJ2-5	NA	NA	TGTGCCAGCAGCGTAGGGGATTTGGGGGCGACGAGTTATGGAGAGACCCAGTACTTC	CASSVGDLGATSYGETQYF
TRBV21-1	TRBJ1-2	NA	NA	TGTGCCCTACCAGGGGAATTTGGCTACACCTTC	CALPGEFGYTF
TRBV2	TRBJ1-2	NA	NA	TGTGCCAGTCTAGATCTAAACTATGGCTACACCTTC	CASLDLNYGYTF
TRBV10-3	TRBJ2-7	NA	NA	TGTGCCATCAGGGGGACTCGCTACGAGCAGTACTTC	CAIRGTRYEQYF